A selection of T cell receptor beta chains follows, all from one sample in a study of T cells expressing NK-cell markers. Reanalyzing the 5' RACE reads, TCRdb keeps one entry per CDR3 protein, without DNA. Recorded for this sample: around 550,000 distinct CDR3 sequences. Input material: blood T cells: a sorted CD56 or NKG2C T cell subset, CD4+ or CD8+ T cells, or bulk PBMC T cells (not recorded which). The receptors here all came from a man aged 18-30 years in good health. Both conserved end residues are part of each CDR3. Fields, in order: J gene, V gene, CDR3 protein.

>TRBJ1-2|TRBV5-1
CASSPEGTEGYTF
>TRBJ2-1|TRBV3-1
CASGAAGEQFF
>TRBJ2-3|TRBV5-1
CASSPGLYRDTQYF
>TRBJ2-3|TRBV7-6
CASSFDEGRGTDTQYF
>TRBJ2-1|TRBV29-1
CSVLVLSLNEQFF
>TRBJ2-5|TRBV6-5
CASSYAGRGAARETQYF
>TRBJ1-4|TRBV20-1
CSARVVRFHEKLFF
>TRBJ2-2|TRBV7-9
CATPGPRWTGELFF
>TRBJ2-7|TRBV3-1
CASSRSPSGRPSYEQYF
>TRBJ1-2|TRBV20-1
CSAREMTGNYGYTF
>TRBJ1-3|TRBV6-1
CASRGQTSTTIYF
>TRBJ2-5|TRBV5-1
CASREEETQYF
>TRBJ2-1|TRBV6-2/TRBV6-3
CASSYFRAAPYNEQFF
>TRBJ2-1|TRBV6-2/TRBV6-3
CASRDTSGSTYNEQFF
>TRBJ2-2|TRBV29-1
CSVEDDRGRGSGELFF
>TRBJ2-6|TRBV5-1
CASSLRPTDSGANVLTF
>TRBJ2-7|TRBV28
CASSPPGTGPPYEQYF
>TRBJ2-5|TRBV20-1
CSARDPGQGGILGETQYF
>TRBJ2-1|TRBV20-1
CSATGDQGSYNEQFF
>TRBJ1-1|TRBV5-1
CASSPTPPNEAFF
>TRBJ2-1|TRBV11-3
CASSEGGTEPYNEQFF
>TRBJ1-2|TRBV20-1
CSAILQGRHGYTF
>TRBJ2-1|TRBV2
CASSAAINEQFF
>TRBJ2-1|TRBV20-1
CSATGLAGGPSDEQFF
>TRBJ1-5|TRBV20-1
CSARRQTGLSNQPQHF
>TRBJ2-1|TRBV11-2
CASTKQGSYNEQFF
>TRBJ2-3|TRBV5-5
CASSLVAGGNTDTQYF
>TRBJ2-3|TRBV7-2
CASSYRQDTQYF
>TRBJ2-1|TRBV9
CASSTLGSFHNEQFF
>TRBJ1-2|TRBV4-1
CASSPHELVYGYTF
>TRBJ2-7|TRBV7-9
CASARTGASEQYF
>TRBJ1-1|TRBV5-1
CASSRVSTPGTEAFF
>TRBJ2-3|TRBV5-6
CASSFRGYGGSTDTQYF
>TRBJ2-2|TRBV7-3
CASSLAGGLPGELFF
>TRBJ2-5|TRBV11-2
CASSSNQGAETQYF
>TRBJ2-2|TRBV4-3
CASSQDGGRTGELFF
>TRBJ2-1|TRBV12-3/TRBV12-4
CASTVAGSNNEQFF
>TRBJ1-5|TRBV5-6
CAGGQGELRYQPQHF
>TRBJ2-3|TRBV5-1
CASSLRRTQYF
>TRBJ2-3|TRBV10-3
CAIRGTTEAYRDTQYF
>TRBJ1-5|TRBV7-3
CASSLTGGDSNQPQHF
>TRBJ2-1|TRBV7-2
CASSWEGSSYNEQFF